This T cell receptor beta chain was retrieved from a study of T cell changes during pregnancy in multiple sclerosis. CDR3 length equals 15 residues. The germline gives CDR1 SGHDT, CDR2 YYEEEE. Trimming stripped 4 bases from V and 3 bases from J, with 17 bases between. Assay used: immunoSEQ multiplex PCR; TCRdb lists only in-frame clones, some missing. The sample contains 30,000 to 50,000 clones, about 89% of which appear only once. The material was CD4+ T cells from peripheral blood mononuclear cells, obtained in the third trimester of pregnancy. The source of this sequence is a female donor in good health, enrolled as a control in a pregnancy study. V and J are TRBV5-6 and TRBJ2-7; a possible D gene is TRBD2 (5 bases). The CDR3 DNA sequence: TGTGCCAGCAGCCCCTCGATTGGGAGACTCTACGAGCAGTACTTC. As protein: CASSPSIGRLYEQYF.